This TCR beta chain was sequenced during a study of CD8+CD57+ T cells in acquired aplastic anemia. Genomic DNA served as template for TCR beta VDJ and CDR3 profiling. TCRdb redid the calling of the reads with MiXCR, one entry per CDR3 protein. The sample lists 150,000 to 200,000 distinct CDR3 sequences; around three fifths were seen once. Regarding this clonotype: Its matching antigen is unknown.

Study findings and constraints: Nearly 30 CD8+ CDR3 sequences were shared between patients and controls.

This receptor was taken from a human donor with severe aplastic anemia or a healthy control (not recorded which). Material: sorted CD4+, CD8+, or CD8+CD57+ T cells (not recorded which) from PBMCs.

CDR3 protein: CASSLTREEAFF. As DNA, the CDR3 is TGTGCCAGCAGCTTAACAAGGGAAGAAGCTTTCTTT. V gene TRBV7-3 combines with J gene TRBJ1-1; D gene uncertain. Germline loops: CDR1 SGHTA, CDR2 FQGTGA. V dropped 0 bases and J dropped 8 bases, with 7 bases sitting between them. The CDR3 covers 12 residues.